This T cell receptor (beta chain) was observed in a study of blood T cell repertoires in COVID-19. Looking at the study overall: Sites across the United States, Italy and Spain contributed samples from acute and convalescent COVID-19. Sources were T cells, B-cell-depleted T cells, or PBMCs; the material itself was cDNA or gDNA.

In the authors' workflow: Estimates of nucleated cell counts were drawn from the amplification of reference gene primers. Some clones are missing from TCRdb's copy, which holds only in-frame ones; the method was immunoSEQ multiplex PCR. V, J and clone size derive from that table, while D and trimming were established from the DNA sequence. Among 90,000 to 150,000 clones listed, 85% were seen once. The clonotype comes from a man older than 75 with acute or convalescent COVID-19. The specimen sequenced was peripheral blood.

CDR3 amino acids: CASSLTGTGKGSPLHF. The CDR3, as DNA: TGTGCCAGCAGCTTAACCGGGACAGGGAAGGGGTCACCCCTCCACTTT. The chain uses TRBV7-3 and TRBJ1-6; 9 bases are a match to TRBD1. V lost 0 bases and J lost 10; bases outside the gene matches: 7. The germline V gene has CDR1 SGHTA and CDR2 FQGTGA. This CDR3 region has 16 residues.